What follows describes a single T cell receptor (beta chain). The antigen remains undetermined. This sample is part of a study of human T cells and chemical hapten exposure. Whole-study context: Each patch test put 0.01% DPC on the upper back, and results were read at 6 days.

Time point reported: patch test 2, 6 weeks after DPC sensitization. Treatment described: therapeutic diphenylcyclopropenone sensitization with weekly scalp DPC. Germline loops: CDR1 LGHDT, CDR2 YNNKEL (reference sequence). V shed 1 base, J shed 6 bases, and the junction held 2 bases outside the gene matches. This CDR3 spans 14 amino acids. The library tagged each cDNA molecule with unique molecular identifiers. TCRdb passed the RACE reads through MiXCR, listing each CDR3 protein once. Altogether approximately 96,000 distinct CDR3 sequences are present, 9% to 9.5% being singletons, with the ten largest covering just over 2%. Whole-study findings and limits: With regard to DPC sensitization, TCRs above 1 in 1000 frequency did not change.

The sample was whole blood, taken in connection with sensitization to the hapten diphenylcyclopropenone (DPC). The origin of this receptor is a woman in her forties with alopecia areata. Some clones in this sample may be carry-over from other donors' samples. This sequence joins TRBV3-1 and TRBJ2-2; 7 nucleotides align to TRBD2. CDR3 sequence (DNA): TGTGCCAGCAGCCAAGGACTAGCAGCCGGGGAGCTGTTTTTT. This encodes CASSQGLAAGELFF.